This T cell receptor beta chain was observed in a study of shared clonotypes between healthy human individuals. Study findings and constraints: Among donors, the sharing of clonotypes was expected to be influenced by sequencing depth.

The protocol was immunoSEQ multiplex PCR, while the TCRdb copy is restricted to in-frame clones and leaves out a portion. The sample comprises hundreds of thousands of clones, roughly 96% of which are singletons, and 0.11% rests with the top ten. V dropped 10 bases and J dropped 10 bases, with 23 bases sitting between them. CDR1 is MNHEY and CDR2 is SMNVEV in the germline V gene (reference sequence). CDR3 length: 14 amino acids. Positively selected for CCR7, the CD45RO-negative cells used as naive CD8 cells excluded terminally differentiated effector memory CD45RA+ cells. There were no recent acute infections or vaccinations among the donors, who were healthy HIV-negative adults. In regard to this clone: Its antigen is undetermined.

Sequencing was done on a sample of naive CD8+ T cells sorted from blood. The chain joins TRBV27 to TRBJ2-1; D is tentatively TRBD1 or TRBD2 (5 bases each). This receptor was identified in a woman aged 30 to 39 in good health. The CDR3 bases are TGTGCCACCACTTCCTCACGCAGGGTAGCGGAGCAGTTCTTC. It specifies CATTSSRRVAEQFF.